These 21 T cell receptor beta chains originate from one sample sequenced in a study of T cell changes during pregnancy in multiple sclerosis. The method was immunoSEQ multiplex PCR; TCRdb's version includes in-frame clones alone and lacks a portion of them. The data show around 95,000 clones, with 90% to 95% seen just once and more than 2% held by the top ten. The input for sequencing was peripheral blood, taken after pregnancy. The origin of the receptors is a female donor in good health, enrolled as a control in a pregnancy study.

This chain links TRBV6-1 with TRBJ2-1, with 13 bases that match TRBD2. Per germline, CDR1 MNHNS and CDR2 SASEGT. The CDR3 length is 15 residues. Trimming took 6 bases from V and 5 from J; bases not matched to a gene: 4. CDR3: CASSPLAGGHNEQFF. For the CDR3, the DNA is TGTGCCAGCAGCCCACTAGCGGGGGGGCACAATGAGCAGTTCTTC.

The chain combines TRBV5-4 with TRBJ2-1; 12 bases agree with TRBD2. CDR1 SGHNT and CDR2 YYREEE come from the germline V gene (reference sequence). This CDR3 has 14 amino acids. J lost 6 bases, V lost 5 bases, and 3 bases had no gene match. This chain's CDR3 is CASRLAGGTNEQFF. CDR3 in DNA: TGTGCCAGCAGACTAGCGGGGGGAACCAATGAGCAGTTCTTC.

The CDR3 is CTSSQDHRGTDQPQHF. The CDR3 DNA follows: TGCACCAGCAGCCAAGATCACAGGGGAACCGATCAGCCCCAGCATTTT. The chain joins TRBV1 to TRBJ1-5; no check of the table's D call, TRBD1, against the DNA was made. TRBV1 is a pseudogene locus. The CDR3 is made up of 16 amino acids.

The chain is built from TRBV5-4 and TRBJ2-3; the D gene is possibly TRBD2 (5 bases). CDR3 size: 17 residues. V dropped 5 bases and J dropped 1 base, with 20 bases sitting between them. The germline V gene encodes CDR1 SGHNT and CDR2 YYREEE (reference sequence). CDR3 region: CASRGPTARRGTDTQYF. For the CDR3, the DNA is TGTGCCAGCAGGGGCCCAACTGCGCGGCGGGGCACAGATACGCAGTATTTT.

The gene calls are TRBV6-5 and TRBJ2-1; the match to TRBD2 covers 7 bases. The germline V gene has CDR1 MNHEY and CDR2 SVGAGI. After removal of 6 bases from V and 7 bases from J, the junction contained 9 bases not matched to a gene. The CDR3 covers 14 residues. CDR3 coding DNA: TGTGCCAGCAGCGAGGCGGGAGAAGGGAATGAGCAGTTCTTC. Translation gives CASSEAGEGNEQFF.

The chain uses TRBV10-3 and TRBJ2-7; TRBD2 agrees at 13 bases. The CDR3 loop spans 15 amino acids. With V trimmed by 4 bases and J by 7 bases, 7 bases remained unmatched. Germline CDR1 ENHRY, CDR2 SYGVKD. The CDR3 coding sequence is TGTGCCATCAGTGGCCGAGGGACTAGCGGGGAAGAGCAGTACTTC. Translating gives CAISGRGTSGEEQYF.

CDR3 loop: CASSRFSGRAVYEQYF. The CDR3 DNA reads as TGTGCCAGCAGTAGATTTAGCGGGAGGGCCGTCTACGAGCAGTACTTC. This chain uses TRBV27 with TRBJ2-7; 11 bases line up with TRBD2. The CDR3 sequence is 16 residues long. Germline trimming cut 5 bases from V and 3 bases from J; bases unmatched to any gene: 9. In germline, CDR1 is MNHEY, CDR2 SMNVEV (reference sequence).

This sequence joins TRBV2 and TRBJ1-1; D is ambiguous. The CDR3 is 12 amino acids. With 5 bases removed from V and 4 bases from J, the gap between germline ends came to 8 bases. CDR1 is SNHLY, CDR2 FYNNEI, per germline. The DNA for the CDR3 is TGTGCCAGCAGTTTTTTTAGCACTGAAGCTTTCTTT. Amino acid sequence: CASSFFSTEAFF.

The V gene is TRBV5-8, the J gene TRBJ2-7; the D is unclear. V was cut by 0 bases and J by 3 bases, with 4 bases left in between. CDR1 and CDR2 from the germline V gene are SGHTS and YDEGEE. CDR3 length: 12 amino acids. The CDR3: CASSLGHYEQYF. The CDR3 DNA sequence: TGTGCCAGCAGCTTGGGACACTACGAGCAGTACTTC.

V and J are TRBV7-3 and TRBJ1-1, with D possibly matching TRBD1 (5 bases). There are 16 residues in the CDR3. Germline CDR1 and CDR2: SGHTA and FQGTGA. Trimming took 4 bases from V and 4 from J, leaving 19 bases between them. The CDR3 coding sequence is TGTGCCAGCAGCTCTACCCCCTTGGGGGAGGGCACTGAAGCTTTCTTT. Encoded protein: CASSSTPLGEGTEAFF.

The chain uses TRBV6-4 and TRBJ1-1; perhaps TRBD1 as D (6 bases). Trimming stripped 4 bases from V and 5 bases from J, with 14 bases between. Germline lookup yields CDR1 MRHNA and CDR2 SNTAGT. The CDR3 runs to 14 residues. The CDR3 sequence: CASSGSGVGTEAFF. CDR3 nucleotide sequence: TGTGCCAGCAGTGGGTCAGGGGTTGGGACTGAAGCTTTCTTT.

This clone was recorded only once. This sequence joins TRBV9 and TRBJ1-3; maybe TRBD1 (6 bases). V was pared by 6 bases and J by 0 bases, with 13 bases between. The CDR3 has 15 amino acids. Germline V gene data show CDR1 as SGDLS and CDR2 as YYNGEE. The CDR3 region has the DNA TGTGCCAGCACCCCCGGCAGGGGCTCTGGAAACACCATATATTTT. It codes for CASTPGRGSGNTIYF.

DNA for the CDR3: TGTGCCTGGAGCTCAGGGGCCTACGAGCAGTACTTC. Its translation is CAWSSGAYEQYF. The gene calls are TRBV30 and TRBJ2-7; perhaps TRBD1 as D (6 bases). The CDR3 has 12 residues. Trimming left V 3 bases short and J 2 bases short, with 8 bases between. The germline CDR1 and CDR2 sequences are GTSNPN and SVGIG (reference sequence).

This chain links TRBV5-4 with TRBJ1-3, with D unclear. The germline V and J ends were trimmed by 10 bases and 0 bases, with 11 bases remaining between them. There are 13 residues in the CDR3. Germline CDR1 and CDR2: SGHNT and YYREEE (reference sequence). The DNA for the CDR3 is TGTGCCGTAGGGAGGAGCTCTGGAAACACCATATATTTT. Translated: CAVGRSSGNTIYF.

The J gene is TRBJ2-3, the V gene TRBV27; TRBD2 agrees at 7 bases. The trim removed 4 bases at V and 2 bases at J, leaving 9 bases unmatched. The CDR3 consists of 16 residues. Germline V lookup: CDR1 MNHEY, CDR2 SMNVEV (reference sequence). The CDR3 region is CASSYLGAGDTDTQYF. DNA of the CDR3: TGTGCCAGCAGTTACCTAGGGGCGGGGGACACAGATACGCAGTATTTT.

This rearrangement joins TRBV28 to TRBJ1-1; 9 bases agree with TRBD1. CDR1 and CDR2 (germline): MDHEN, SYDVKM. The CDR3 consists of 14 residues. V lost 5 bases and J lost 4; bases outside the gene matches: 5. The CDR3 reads CASSGTGRRTEAFF. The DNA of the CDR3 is TGTGCCAGCAGTGGGACAGGGAGACGCACTGAAGCTTTCTTT.

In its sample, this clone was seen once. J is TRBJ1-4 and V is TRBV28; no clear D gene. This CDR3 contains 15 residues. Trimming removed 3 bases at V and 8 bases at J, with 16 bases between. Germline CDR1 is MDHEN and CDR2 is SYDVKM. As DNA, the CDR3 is TGTGCCAGCAGTTTTAGGAGGGTAGATCGGGAAAAACTGTTTTTT. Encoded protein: CASSFRRVDREKLFF.

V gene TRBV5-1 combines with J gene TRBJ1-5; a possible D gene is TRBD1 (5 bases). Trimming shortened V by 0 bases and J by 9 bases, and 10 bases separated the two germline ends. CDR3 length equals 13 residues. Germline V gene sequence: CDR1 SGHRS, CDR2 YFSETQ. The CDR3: CASSLEGSTPQHF. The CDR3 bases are TGCGCCAGCAGCTTGGAGGGGTCTACGCCCCAGCATTTT.

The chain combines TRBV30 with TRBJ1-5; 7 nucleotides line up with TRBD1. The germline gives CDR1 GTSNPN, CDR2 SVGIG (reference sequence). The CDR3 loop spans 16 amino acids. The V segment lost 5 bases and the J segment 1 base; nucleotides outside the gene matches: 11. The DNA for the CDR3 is TGTGCCTGGGGGACCAAGGGGGCCCAAAGCAATCAGCCCCAGCATTTT. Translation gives CAWGTKGAQSNQPQHF.

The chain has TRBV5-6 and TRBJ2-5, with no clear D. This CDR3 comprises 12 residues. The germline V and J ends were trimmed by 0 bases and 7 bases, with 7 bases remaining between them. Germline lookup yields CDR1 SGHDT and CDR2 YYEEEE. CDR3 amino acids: CASSLVVGTQYF. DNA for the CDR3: TGTGCCAGCAGCTTGGTAGTTGGGACCCAGTACTTC.

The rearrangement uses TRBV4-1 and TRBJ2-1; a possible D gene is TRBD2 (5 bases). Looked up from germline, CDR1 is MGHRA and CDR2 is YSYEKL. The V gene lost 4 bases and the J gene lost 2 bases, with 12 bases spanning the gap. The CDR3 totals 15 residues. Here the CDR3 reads CASSPGGSAYNEQFF. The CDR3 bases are TGCGCCAGCAGCCCAGGAGGCTCGGCCTACAATGAGCAGTTCTTC.